A selection of T cell receptor beta chains follows, all from one sample in a study of blood T cell repertoires in COVID-19. The protocol was immunoSEQ multiplex PCR, while the TCRdb copy is restricted to in-frame clones and leaves out a portion. The table has about 81,000 clones, roughly nine tenths seen once. The sequenced sample was peripheral blood. These receptors originate from a woman between 50 and 59 years old in a cohort sampled during active COVID-19. The CDR3 runs from the conserved cysteine through the conserved F or W. The D gene is left open where the match is weak. The size field is filled for only some rows; it gives once, few, many or a size class.

abundance,v_gene,j_gene,d_gene,CDR3nt,CDR3aa
NA,TRBV6-5,TRBJ1-1,NA,TGTGCCAGCACGGGAGGGCAGAACACTGAAGCTTTCTTT,CASTGGQNTEAFF
few,TRBV11-2,TRBJ2-5,NA,TGTGCCAGCAGCTACCTCTTTTCAGGGATCCAAGAGACCCAGTACTTC,CASSYLFSGIQETQYF
NA,TRBV19,TRBJ2-1,TRBD2,TGTGCCAGTAATAAGAGCGGGAGGGAGAATGAGCAGTTCTTC,CASNKSGRENEQFF
NA,TRBV18,TRBJ2-3,TRBD2,TGTGCCAGCTCTCCAGCGGGGGGGCCACCAGATACGCAGTATTTT,CASSPAGGPPDTQYF
NA,TRBV5-6,TRBJ1-6,NA,TGTGCCAGCAGCTTGGTTTTGACAGGAAAAGGTTCACCCCTCCACTTT,CASSLVLTGKGSPLHF
NA,TRBV30,TRBJ2-7,TRBD2,TGTGCCTGGAGTGACCCCTCGAACCACTTTAAGCGGGGAAGGCAGTACTTC,CAWSDPSNHFKRGRQYF
NA,TRBV3-1/TRBV3-2,TRBJ1-6,NA,TGTGCCAGCAGCCAAGTCCCGGTGGGGGGGTTCAATTCACCCCTCCACTTT,CASSQVPVGGFNSPLHF
NA,TRBV5-1,TRBJ2-7,NA,TGCGCCAGCAGCTCCAGGGGCTACGAGCAGTACTTC,CASSSRGYEQYF
NA,TRBV7-3,TRBJ2-4,TRBD2,TGTGCCAGCAGCCCATCCGGACTAGCGGGCAAAAACATTCAGTACTTC,CASSPSGLAGKNIQYF
few,TRBV2,TRBJ1-2,TRBD1,TGTGCCAGCAGTGACACGACAGGGGGCGTTTATGGCTACACCTTC,CASSDTTGGVYGYTF
NA,TRBV5-1,TRBJ2-7,TRBD2,TGCGCCAGCAGCGAAGGGATACTAGCGGGTCTCTACGAGCAGTACTTC,CASSEGILAGLYEQYF
NA,TRBV13,TRBJ2-7,TRBD1,TGTGCCAGCAGCGGGACAGGAGCCTACGAGCAGTACTTC,CASSGTGAYEQYF
NA,TRBV5-5,TRBJ1-2,NA,TGTGCCAGCAGCTTGGAGCTCCATTATGGCTACACCTTC,CASSLELHYGYTF
NA,TRBV29-1,TRBJ2-2,TRBD2,TGCAGCGTTCGGTGGGGGGGAGCCGGGGAGCTGTTTTTT,CSVRWGGAGELFF
NA,TRBV19,TRBJ2-3,TRBD1,TGTGCCAGTAGTATGGAGACAGGGGGCTCGATCCCAACTGGCACAGATACGCAGTATTTT,CASSMETGGSIPTGTDTQYF
NA,TRBV19,TRBJ2-1,TRBD1,TGTGCCAGTAGTCCCGGACAGGGGTTGGATGAGCAGTTCTTC,CASSPGQGLDEQFF
NA,TRBV9,TRBJ2-7,NA,TGTGCCAGCAGCGTAAGAGGGGGGGGCCCCAACCGAGTTGGCGGCGAGCAGTACTTC,CASSVRGGGPNRVGGEQYF
once,TRBV21-1,TRBJ1-1,NA,TGTGCCAGCAGCAAATGGAAGAGAGACAGGGGGGAGACTGAAGCTTTCTTT,CASSKWKRDRGETEAFF
NA,TRBV5-1,TRBJ2-5,NA,TGCGCCAGCAGCTTGGAACCAGGGGCTTGGGAGACCCAGTACTTC,CASSLEPGAWETQYF
NA,TRBV30,TRBJ1-4,NA,TGTGCCTGGAGTACAGGGAATGAAAAACTGTTTTTT,CAWSTGNEKLFF
NA,TRBV19,TRBJ1-1,NA,TGTGCCAGTAGTCCCTTGGGAGGGGCGGACACTGAAGCTTTCTTT,CASSPLGGADTEAFF
NA,TRBV19,TRBJ1-5,NA,TGTGCCAGTAGACGGACAGCACATCAGCCCCAGCATTTT,CASRRTAHQPQHF
NA,TRBV19,TRBJ2-2,NA,TGTGCCAGTAGTATAAATTGGGGGCACACCGGGGAGCTGTTTTTT,CASSINWGHTGELFF
NA,TRBV5-1,TRBJ2-7,NA,TGCGCCAGCAGCTTGGCCGGGTCCCCCTCCTACGAGCAGTACTTC,CASSLAGSPSYEQYF
NA,TRBV6-6,TRBJ1-1,NA,TGTGCCAGCAGTTACTCGCAGGGAAACACTGAAGCTTTCTTT,CASSYSQGNTEAFF
once,TRBV6-6,TRBJ1-1,NA,TGTGCCAGCAGCCCCCAGCGGAACACTGAAGCTTTCTTT,CASSPQRNTEAFF
once,TRBV6-2/TRBV6-3,TRBJ2-7,TRBD2,TGTGCCAGCAGTCCCGACGGGACTAGTCGATTTTTGGGGCAGTACTTC,CASSPDGTSRFLGQYF
NA,TRBV10-3,TRBJ1-6,NA,TGTGCCATCAGTGAGACCGGGACTAGTAATTCACCCCTCCACTTT,CAISETGTSNSPLHF
NA,TRBV7-9,TRBJ1-1,NA,TGTGCCAGCAGCTTAGTGCTATCCTGGACTGTGAACACTGAAGCTTTCTTT,CASSLVLSWTVNTEAFF